These T cell receptor beta chains were read from a single sample in a study of beta chain features in type 1 diabetes. TCRdb keeps only in-frame clones here, not all; method: immunoSEQ multiplex PCR. Here the sample spans roughly 500,000 clones, about an eighth being singletons. Material for sequencing was naive CD4+ T cells from blood. Receptors originate from a woman younger than 35 in good health. CDR3s include the opening cysteine and the closing phenylalanine or tryptophan. D genes are given only for firm matches. Size is stated for part of the rows, as once, few or many counts, or as a class when the clone is expanded.

TRBJ1-1 . TRBV18 few TGTGCCAGCTCACCCGACAGGCTGAACACTGAAGCTTTCTTT CASSPDRLNTEAFF
TRBJ2-2 . TRBV29-1 few TGCAGCGTTGAAGATCTTAGGCAGGGGAAGACCGGGGAGCTGTTTTTT CSVEDLRQGKTGELFF
TRBJ2-1 . TRBV29-1 . TGCAGCGTTGGTCTCCGAACAGTCAATGAGCAGTTCTTC CSVGLRTVNEQFF
TRBJ2-5 . TRBV29-1 few TGCAGCGTTGCACCCAGTCAAGAGACCCAGTACTTC CSVAPSQETQYF
TRBJ1-1 . TRBV10-3 . TGTGCCATCAGTGACTCGATACAGAGCCACACTGAAGCTTTCTTT CAISDSIQSHTEAFF
TRBJ2-1 . TRBV5-1 . TGCGCCAGCAGCTTGGTGGGTAGCGGTGCTCTGGAAGAGCAGTTCTTC CASSLVGSGALEEQFF
TRBJ1-1 . TRBV6-5 . TGTGCCAGCAGTTACTCGCGTCTGGGCCGGGACACTGAAGCTTTCTTT CASSYSRLGRDTEAFF
TRBJ2-5 TRBD2 TRBV13 . TGTGCCAGCAGCCGTATAGTGGGACTACAAGAGACCCAGTACTTC CASSRIVGLQETQYF
TRBJ2-3 TRBD2 TRBV29-1 . TGCAGCGTGACTAGCGGGATAGCTGATACGCAGTATTTT CSVTSGIADTQYF
TRBJ1-1 . TRBV23-1 . TGCGCCAGCAGTCAAGGGGACACTGGAGGGACCACTGAAGCTTTCTTT CASSQGDTGGTTEAFF
TRBJ2-4 . TRBV25-1 many TGTGCCAGCAGTGAATCAGGGGTCCCAAACATTCAGTACTTC CASSESGVPNIQYF
TRBJ2-5 . TRBV7-2 . TGTGCCAGCACTGGGTACCAAGAGACCCAGTACTTC CASTGYQETQYF
TRBJ1-1 . TRBV7-8 . TGTGCCAGCATCAAAACCAGGGAGCACACTGAAGCTTTCTTT CASIKTREHTEAFF
TRBJ2-5 . TRBV5-1 . TGCGCCAGCAGCCGTGGGAGAGAGAAAGAGACCCAGTACTTC CASSRGREKETQYF
TRBJ1-1 . TRBV28 . TGTGCCAGCAGTTTCCAACTAGGGAGGAGTTCTGAAGCTTTCTTT CASSFQLGRSSEAFF
TRBJ1-5 . TRBV4-1 few TGCGCCAGCAGCCAAGTTCGTTGGGATAGCAATCAGCCCCAGCATTTT CASSQVRWDSNQPQHF
TRBJ2-3 . TRBV5-1 . TGCGCCAGCTCCGGACAGACTAGCACAGATACGCAGTATTTT CASSGQTSTDTQYF
TRBJ1-2 . TRBV28 . TGTGCCAGCAGTCCGGACGCCTCCGCAGGTTACTATGGCTACACCTTC CASSPDASAGYYGYTF
TRBJ2-4 . TRBV11-3 few TGTGCCAGCAGCTTAGGTCTCATAGCCAAAAACATTCAGTACTTC CASSLGLIAKNIQYF
TRBJ2-1 TRBD1 TRBV9 . TGTGCCAGCAGCGTAGGGACAGGGGTCAACAATGAGCAGTTCTTC CASSVGTGVNNEQFF
TRBJ2-5 . TRBV7-2 . TGTGCCAGCAGCCCACCCGCCCCGCGTGTGACCCAGTACTTC CASSPPAPRVTQYF
TRBJ2-3 TRBD2 TRBV15 few TGTGCCACCAGCAGAGTCGGACTAGCGGGGATCACAGATACGCAGTATTTT CATSRVGLAGITDTQYF
TRBJ1-5 . TRBV7-9 few TGTGCCAGCAGCTTAAGCCAGGCACAGAGCAATCAGCCCCAGCATTTT CASSLSQAQSNQPQHF
TRBJ2-2 . TRBV29-1 few TGCAGCGGAGCGACGGGGATGAACACCGGGGAGCTGTTTTTT CSGATGMNTGELFF
TRBJ1-5 . TRBV30 many TGTGCCATGGAGTTTATGGGGGGTCAGCCCCAGCATTTT CAMEFMGGQPQHF
TRBJ1-2 . TRBV18 . TGTGCCAGCTCACCAGATCGTTGGAAAGGGTTTAACTATGGCTACACCTTC CASSPDRWKGFNYGYTF
TRBJ2-5 . TRBV19 few TGTGCCAGTAGTTTCAAGAAGACCCAGTACTTC CASSFKKTQYF
TRBJ2-2 . TRBV7-2 . TGTGCCAGCAGCCCCCAGGCCGGGGGAAACACCGGGGAGCTGTTTTTT CASSPQAGGNTGELFF
TRBJ2-2 . TRBV2 . TGTGCCATCCTAAACCGGAGGTCCACCGGGGAGCTGTTTTTT CAILNRRSTGELFF
TRBJ1-2 . TRBV25-1 few TGTGCCAGCAGTGGGACAACAGGGAGTTCCTATGGCTACACCTTC CASSGTTGSSYGYTF
TRBJ2-2 TRBD1 TRBV29-1 few TGCAGCGGGACAGGGGACCTTTTAAACACCGGGGAGCTGTTTTTT CSGTGDLLNTGELFF
TRBJ2-7 . TRBV16 . TGTGCCAGCAGCCAAATTAGGGTAGGCGAGCAGTACTTC CASSQIRVGEQYF
TRBJ2-3 TRBD1 TRBV9 . TGTGCCAGCTCACCGGGACAGGGAAAAGATACGCAGTATTTT CASSPGQGKDTQYF
TRBJ1-1 . TRBV6-6 . TGTGCCAGCAGTTACGCCATCACTGAAGCTTTCTTT CASSYAITEAFF
TRBJ2-3 . TRBV5-4 few TGTGCCAGCAGCTTCGGGACTGGCGGTGCTGGCACAGATACGCAGTATTTT CASSFGTGGAGTDTQYF
TRBJ2-1 . TRBV7-3 . TGTGCCAGCAGCATGGCGGGGAACAATGAGCAGTTCTTC CASSMAGNNEQFF
TRBJ2-2 . TRBV11-3 few TGTGCCAGCAGCCCCGGGACTCGAAACACCGGGGAGCTGTTTTTT CASSPGTRNTGELFF
TRBJ2-4 . TRBV9 . TGTGCCAGCAGCGTAGGGGGAAACATTCAGTACTTC CASSVGGNIQYF
TRBJ2-1 . TRBV29-1 few TGCAGCGTGCAACTAGCCGGCACCTACAATGAGCAGTTCTTC CSVQLAGTYNEQFF
TRBJ1-1 . TRBV29-1 . TGCAGCGTTGCCCAGGGTAATACTGAAGCTTTCTTT CSVAQGNTEAFF
TRBJ2-1 TRBD2 TRBV5-1 few TGCGCCAGCAGCCCGGGGACTAGCGGGAGTGATGAGCAGTTCTTC CASSPGTSGSDEQFF
TRBJ2-4 . TRBV4-3 few TGCGCCAGCAGCCAAACCGTAGCCAAAAACATTCAGTACTTC CASSQTVAKNIQYF